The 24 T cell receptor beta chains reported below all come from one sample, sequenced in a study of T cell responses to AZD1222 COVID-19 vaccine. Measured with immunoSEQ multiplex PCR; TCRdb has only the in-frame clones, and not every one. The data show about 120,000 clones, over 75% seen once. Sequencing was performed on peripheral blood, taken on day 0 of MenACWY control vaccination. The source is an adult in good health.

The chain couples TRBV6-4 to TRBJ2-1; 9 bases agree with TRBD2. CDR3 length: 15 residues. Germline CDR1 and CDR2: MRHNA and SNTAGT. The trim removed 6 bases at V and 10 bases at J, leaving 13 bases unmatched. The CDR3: CASSPTGLAGQEQFF. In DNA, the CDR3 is TGTGCCAGCAGCCCAACTGGCCTAGCGGGACAAGAGCAGTTCTTC.

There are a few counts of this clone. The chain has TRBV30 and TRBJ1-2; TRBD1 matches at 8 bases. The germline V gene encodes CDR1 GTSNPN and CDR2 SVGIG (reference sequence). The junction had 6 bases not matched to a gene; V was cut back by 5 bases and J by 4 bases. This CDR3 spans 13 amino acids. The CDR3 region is CAWGRDRPYGYTF. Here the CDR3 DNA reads TGTGCCTGGGGGAGGGACAGGCCCTATGGCTACACCTTC.

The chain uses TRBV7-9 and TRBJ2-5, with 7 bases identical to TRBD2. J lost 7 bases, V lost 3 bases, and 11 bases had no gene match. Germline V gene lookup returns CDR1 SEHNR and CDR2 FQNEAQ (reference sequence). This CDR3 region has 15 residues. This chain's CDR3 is CASSFGGTLQGTQYF. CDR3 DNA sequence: TGTGCCAGCAGCTTCGGGGGGACCCTGCAGGGGACCCAGTACTTC. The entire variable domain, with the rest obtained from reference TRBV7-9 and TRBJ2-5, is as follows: DTGVSQNPRHKITKRGQNVTFRCDPISEHNRLYWYRQTLGQGPEFLTYFQNEAQLEKSRLLSDRFSAERPKGSFSTLEIQRTEQGDSAMYLCASSFGGTLQGTQYFGPGTRLLVL.

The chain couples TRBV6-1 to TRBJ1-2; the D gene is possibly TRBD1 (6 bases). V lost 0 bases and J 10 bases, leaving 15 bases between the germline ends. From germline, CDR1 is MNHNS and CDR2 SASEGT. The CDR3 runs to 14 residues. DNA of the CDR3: TGTGCCAGCAGTGAAGCCCGACAGGTACCAAACTACACCTTC. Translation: CASSEARQVPNYTF.

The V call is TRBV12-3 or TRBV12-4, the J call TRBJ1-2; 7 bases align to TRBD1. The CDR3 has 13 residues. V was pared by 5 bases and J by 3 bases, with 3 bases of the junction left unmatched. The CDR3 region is CASSRDRDYGYTF. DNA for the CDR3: TGTGCCAGCAGTCGCGACAGGGACTATGGCTACACCTTC.

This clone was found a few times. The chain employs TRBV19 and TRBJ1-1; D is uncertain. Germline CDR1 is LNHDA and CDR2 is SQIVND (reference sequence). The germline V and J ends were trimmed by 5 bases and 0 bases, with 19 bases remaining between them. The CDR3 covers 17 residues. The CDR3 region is CASSLRRTGPMNTEAFF. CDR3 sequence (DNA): TGTGCCAGTAGTTTACGACGGACCGGACCGATGAACACTGAAGCTTTCTTT.

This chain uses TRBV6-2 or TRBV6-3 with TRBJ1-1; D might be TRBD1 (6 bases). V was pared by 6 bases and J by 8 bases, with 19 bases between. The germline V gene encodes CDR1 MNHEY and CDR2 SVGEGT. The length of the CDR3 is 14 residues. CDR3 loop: CASSPSQRGAEAFF. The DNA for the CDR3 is TGTGCCAGCAGCCCATCCCAGAGGGGGGCGGAAGCTTTCTTT.

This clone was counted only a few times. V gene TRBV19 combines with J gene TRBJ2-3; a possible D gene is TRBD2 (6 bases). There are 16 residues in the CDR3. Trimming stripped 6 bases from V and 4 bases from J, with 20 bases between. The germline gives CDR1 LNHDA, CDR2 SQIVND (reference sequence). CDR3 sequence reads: CASSSTSLGRADTQYF. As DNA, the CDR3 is TGTGCCAGTAGCTCCACTAGCCTAGGTCGAGCAGATACGCAGTATTTT. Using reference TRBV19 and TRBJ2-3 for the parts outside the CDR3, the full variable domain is DGGITQSPKYLFRKEGQNVTLSCEQNLNHDAMYWYRQDPGQGLRLIYYSQIVNDFQKGDIAEGYSVSREKKESFPLTVTSAQKNPTAFYLCASSSTSLGRADTQYFGPGTRLTVL.

This CDR3 reads CASRGDRNQPQHF. The CDR3 region has the DNA TGTGCCAGCAGGGGGGACCGCAATCAGCCCCAGCATTTT. The V and J genes are TRBV2 and TRBJ1-5, with D perhaps matching TRBD1 (5 bases). Looked up from germline, CDR1 is SNHLY and CDR2 is FYNNEI. V was shortened by 6 bases and J by 2 bases, with 8 bases between the two germline ends. The CDR3 sequence is 13 residues long.

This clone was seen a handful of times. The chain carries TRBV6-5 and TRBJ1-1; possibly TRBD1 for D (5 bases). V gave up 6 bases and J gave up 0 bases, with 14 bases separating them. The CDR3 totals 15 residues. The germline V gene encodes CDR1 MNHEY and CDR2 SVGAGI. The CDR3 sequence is CASRSTGNMNTEAFF. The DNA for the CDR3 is TGTGCCAGCAGGTCTACAGGAAACATGAACACTGAAGCTTTCTTT.

The CDR3 region has the DNA TGTGCCAGCAGCCAACTGGACAGCTCTGGAAACACCATATATTTT. It is translated as CASSQLDSSGNTIYF. The chain joins TRBV11-2 to TRBJ1-3; tentative D call: TRBD1 (6 bases). The germline V and J ends were trimmed by 5 bases and 0 bases, with 11 bases remaining between them. There are 15 residues in the CDR3. CDR1 is SGHAT and CDR2 is FQNNGV in the germline V gene.

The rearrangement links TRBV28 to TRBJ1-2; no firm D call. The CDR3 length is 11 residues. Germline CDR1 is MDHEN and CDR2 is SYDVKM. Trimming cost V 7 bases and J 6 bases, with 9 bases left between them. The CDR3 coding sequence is TGTGCCAGCACCGACGGGAATGGCTACACCTTC. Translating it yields CASTDGNGYTF.

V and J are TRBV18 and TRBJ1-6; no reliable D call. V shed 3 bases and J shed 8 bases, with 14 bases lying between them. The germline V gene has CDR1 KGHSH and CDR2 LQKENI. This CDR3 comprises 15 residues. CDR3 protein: CASSPVGFKDSPLHF. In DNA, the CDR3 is TGTGCCAGCTCACCGGTGGGTTTTAAGGATTCACCCCTCCACTTT.

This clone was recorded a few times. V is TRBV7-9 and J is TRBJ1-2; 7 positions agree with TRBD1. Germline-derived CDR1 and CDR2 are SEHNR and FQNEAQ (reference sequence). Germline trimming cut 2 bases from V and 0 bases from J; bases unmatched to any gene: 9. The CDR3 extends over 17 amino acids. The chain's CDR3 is CASSLQVGQGANYGYTF. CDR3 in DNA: TGTGCCAGCAGCTTACAAGTAGGGCAGGGGGCTAACTATGGCTACACCTTC.

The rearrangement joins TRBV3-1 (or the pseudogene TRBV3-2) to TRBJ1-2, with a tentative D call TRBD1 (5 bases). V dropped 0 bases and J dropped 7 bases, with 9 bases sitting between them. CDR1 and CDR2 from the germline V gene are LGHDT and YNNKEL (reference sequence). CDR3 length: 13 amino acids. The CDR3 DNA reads TGTGCCAGCAGCCAAGATTGGGGGTCTGGCTACACCTTC. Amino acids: CASSQDWGSGYTF.

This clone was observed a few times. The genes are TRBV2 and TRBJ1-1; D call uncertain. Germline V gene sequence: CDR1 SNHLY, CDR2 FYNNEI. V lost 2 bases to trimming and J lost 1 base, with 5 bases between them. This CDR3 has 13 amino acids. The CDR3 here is CASSELPNTEAFF. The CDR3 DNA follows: TGTGCCAGCAGTGAACTCCCGAACACTGAAGCTTTCTTT.

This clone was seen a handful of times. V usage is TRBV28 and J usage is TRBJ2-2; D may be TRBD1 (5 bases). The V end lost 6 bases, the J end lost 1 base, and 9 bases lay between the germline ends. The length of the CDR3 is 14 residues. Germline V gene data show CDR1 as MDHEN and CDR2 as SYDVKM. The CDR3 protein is CASRNTGNTGELFF. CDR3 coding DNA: TGTGCCAGCAGGAATACAGGGAACACCGGGGAGCTGTTTTTT.

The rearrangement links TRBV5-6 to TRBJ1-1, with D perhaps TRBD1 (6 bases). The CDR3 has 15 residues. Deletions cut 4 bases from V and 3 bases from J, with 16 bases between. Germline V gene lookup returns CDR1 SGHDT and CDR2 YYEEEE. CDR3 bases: TGTGCCAGCAGCCCGGTCGGGGGCTCGGACACTGAAGCTTTCTTT. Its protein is CASSPVGGSDTEAFF.

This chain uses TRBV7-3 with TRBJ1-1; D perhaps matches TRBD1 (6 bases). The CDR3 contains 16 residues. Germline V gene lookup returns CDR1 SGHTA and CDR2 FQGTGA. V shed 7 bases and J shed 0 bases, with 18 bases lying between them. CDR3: CASIPEEGHLNTEAFF. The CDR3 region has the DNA TGTGCCAGCATCCCCGAAGAGGGACACCTGAACACTGAAGCTTTCTTT.

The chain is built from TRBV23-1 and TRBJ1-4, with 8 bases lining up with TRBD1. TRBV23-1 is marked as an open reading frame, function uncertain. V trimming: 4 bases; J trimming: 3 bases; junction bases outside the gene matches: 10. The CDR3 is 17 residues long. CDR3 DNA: TGCGCCAGCAGTCGCCGGTCAGGGGGCCGGGCTAATGAAAAACTGTTTTTT. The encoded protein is CASSRRSGGRANEKLFF.

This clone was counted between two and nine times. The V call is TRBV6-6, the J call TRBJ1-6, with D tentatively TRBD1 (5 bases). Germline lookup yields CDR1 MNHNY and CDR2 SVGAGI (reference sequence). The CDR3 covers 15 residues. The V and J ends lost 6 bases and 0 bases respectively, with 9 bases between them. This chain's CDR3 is CASRPGSSYNSPLHF. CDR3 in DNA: TGTGCCAGCAGGCCAGGGAGCTCCTATAATTCACCCCTCCACTTT.

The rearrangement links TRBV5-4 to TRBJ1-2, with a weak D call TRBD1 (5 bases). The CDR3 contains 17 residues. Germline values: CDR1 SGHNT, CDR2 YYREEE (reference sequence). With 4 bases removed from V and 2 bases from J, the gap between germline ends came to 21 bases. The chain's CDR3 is CASSPPRRGRENYGYTF. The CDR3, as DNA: TGTGCCAGCAGCCCGCCCAGGAGAGGCAGGGAAAACTATGGCTACACCTTC.

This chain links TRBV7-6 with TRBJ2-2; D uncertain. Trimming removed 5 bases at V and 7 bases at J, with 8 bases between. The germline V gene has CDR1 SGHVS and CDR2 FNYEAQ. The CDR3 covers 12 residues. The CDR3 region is CASSPPGGELFF. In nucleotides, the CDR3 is TGTGCCAGCAGCCCCCCCGGCGGGGAGCTGTTTTTT. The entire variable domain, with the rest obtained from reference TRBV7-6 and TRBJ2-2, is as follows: GAGVSQSPRYKVTKRGQDVALRCDPISGHVSLYWYRQALGQGPEFLTYFNYEAQQDKSGLPNDRFSAERPEGSISTLTIQRTEQRDSAMYRCASSPPGGELFFGEGSRLTVL.

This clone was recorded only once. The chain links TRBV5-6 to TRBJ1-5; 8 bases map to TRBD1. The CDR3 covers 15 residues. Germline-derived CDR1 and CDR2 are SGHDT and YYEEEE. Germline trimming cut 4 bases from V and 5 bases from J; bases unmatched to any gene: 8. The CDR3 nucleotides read TGTGCCAGCAGCCCGTGGGACAGGAGGGATCAGCCCCAGCATTTT. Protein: CASSPWDRRDQPQHF.